A single TCR beta chain is shown here with its context. Its antigen is not known. Trimming left V 5 bases short and J 2 bases short, with 12 bases between. Germline V lookup: CDR1 SGHTA, CDR2 FQGTGA. CDR3 size: 14 residues. Data came from immunoSEQ multiplex PCR; TCRdb stores just in-frame clones and leaves some out. The sample carries about 170,000 clones, approximately 92% recorded once. The sample comes from a study of T cell responses to AZD1222 COVID-19 vaccine. General observations from the study: There were mostly white British donors and more females than males, and clonal diversity was possibly underestimated. Dominant at 160-218 and 743-854, vaccine-associated CD4 TCRs also spanned spike.

This clonotype was obtained from an adult in good health. The gene calls are TRBV7-3 and TRBJ1-1; D is perhaps TRBD1 (5 bases). This specimen consisted of peripheral blood, obtained on day 0 of AZD1222 vaccination. CDR3 protein: CASSRTGGNTEAFF. In DNA, the CDR3 is TGTGCCAGCAGCCGAACCGGGGGTAACACTGAAGCTTTCTTT.